Below, 27 T cell receptor beta chains from the same sample are listed, as sequenced in a study of T cell repertoires and HLA-DP antigens. Here immunoSEQ multiplex PCR was the method, and the copy in TCRdb shows in-frame clones only, minus some. Of 90,000 to 130,000 clones listed, nearly 95% are singletons. Antigen specificity for these receptors is unknown. Material: CD4+ T cells from PBMCs. The receptors were gathered from a woman aged 18-29 years in good health and CMV-seronegative.

The gene calls are TRBV13 and TRBJ2-1, with 10 nucleotides matching TRBD2. Germline V gene lookup returns CDR1 PRHDT and CDR2 FYEKMQ (reference sequence). The ends lost 2 bases at V and 8 bases at J; junction bases unmatched: 12. This CDR3 is 17 amino acids long. This CDR3 reads CASSLYRGGLAWDEQFF. CDR3 in DNA: TGTGCCAGCAGCTTATACCGAGGGGGACTAGCGTGGGATGAGCAGTTCTTC. Based on the CDR3 plus reference TRBV13 and TRBJ2-1, the full variable domain is AAGVIQSPRHLIKEKRETATLKCYPIPRHDTVYWYQQGPGQDPQFLISFYEKMQSDKGSIPDRFSAQQFSDYHSELNMSSLELGDSALYFCASSLYRGGLAWDEQFFGPGTRLTVL.

CDR3 DNA: TGTGCCAGCACTCGAGGGAGGGGCACTGAAGCTTTCTTT. This gives the protein CASTRGRGTEAFF. V is TRBV6-5 and J is TRBJ1-1; weak D call: TRBD1 (5 bases). This CDR3 has 13 residues. V shed 7 bases and J shed 4 bases, with 13 bases lying between them. Germline-derived CDR1 and CDR2 are MNHEY and SVGAGI.

The rearrangement links TRBV29-1 to TRBJ2-5; 7 bases agree with TRBD1. CDR1 and CDR2 (germline): SQVTM, ANQGSEA. V was pared by 6 bases and J by 4 bases, with 5 bases of the junction left unmatched. This CDR3 has 12 residues. The CDR3 sequence is CSVSAGGETQYF. In nucleotides, the CDR3 is TGCAGCGTGTCGGCAGGGGGAGAGACCCAGTACTTC. Full variable domain (outside the CDR3, taken from reference TRBV29-1 and TRBJ2-5): SAVISQKPSRDICQRGTSLTIQCQVDSQVTMMFWYRQQPGQSLTLIATANQGSEATYESGFVIDKFPISRPNLTFSTLTVSNMSPEDSSIYLCSVSAGGETQYFGPGTRLLVL.

This chain joins TRBV27 and TRBJ2-2; D is unresolved. Germline lookup yields CDR1 MNHEY and CDR2 SMNVEV (reference sequence). CDR3 length: 14 residues. Trimming cost V 2 bases and J 4 bases, with 8 bases left between them. CDR3 protein: CASSLLMATGELFF. The CDR3 nucleotides read TGTGCCAGCAGTTTACTCATGGCCACCGGGGAGCTGTTTTTT.

Comment on this clone: An end of the junction does not agree with germline; a read error may underlie this. The chain carries TRBV5-6 and TRBJ1-5; TRBD1 is a possible D gene (5 bases). Germline CDR1 and CDR2: SGHDT and YYEEEE. This CDR3 comprises 16 residues. CDR3 bases: TGTGCCGGCAGCACCGGTAGGGGAGAGGGCAATCAGCCCCAGCATTTT. Translation: CAGSTGRGEGNQPQHF.

This sequence joins TRBV6-6 and TRBJ1-1; 7 bases fit TRBD1. The CDR3 covers 15 residues. The V gene end was trimmed by 6 bases and the J gene end by 0 bases; junction bases not matched to a gene: 7. Germline V gene data show CDR1 as MNHNY and CDR2 as SVGAGI (reference sequence). The CDR3 DNA sequence: TGTGCCAGCAGGGATGGACAGGCCCTGAACACTGAAGCTTTCTTT. Encoded protein: CASRDGQALNTEAFF.

In its sample, this clone was seen once. The V call is TRBV5-4, the J call TRBJ1-3, with 8 nucleotides matching TRBD1. Germline V gene data show CDR1 as SGHNT and CDR2 as YYREEE (reference sequence). Trimming took 0 bases from V and 0 from J; bases not matched to a gene: 8. CDR3 length: 18 residues. CDR3 DNA: TGTGCCAGCAGCTTGGGGTTACGGCAGGGGGCCTCTGGAAACACCATATATTTT. Translated, it gives CASSLGLRQGASGNTIYF.

The chain has TRBV7-2 and TRBJ1-3; possibly TRBD1 for D (6 bases). The CDR3 runs to 13 residues. Deletions cut 2 bases from V and 6 bases from J, with 8 bases between. Germline assignment: CDR1 SGHTA and CDR2 FQGNSA. This chain's CDR3 is CASSLRTANTIYF. CDR3 in DNA: TGTGCCAGCAGCTTAAGGACAGCAAACACCATATATTTT. The variable domain in full, with the rest retrieved from reference TRBV7-2 and TRBJ1-3, is GAGVSQSPSNKVTEKGKDVELRCDPISGHTALYWYRQSLGQGLEFLIYFQGNSAPDKSGLPSDRFSAERTGGSVSTLTIQRTQQEDSAVYLCASSLRTANTIYFGEGSWLTVV.

The rearrangement uses TRBV10-1 and TRBJ1-3; D gene uncertain. CDR1 is WNHNN and CDR2 is SYGVQD in the germline V gene (reference sequence). Deletions cut 5 bases from V and 0 bases from J, with 8 bases between. The CDR3 loop spans 14 amino acids. In DNA form, the CDR3 reads TGCGCCAGCAGTTCGGCCAACTCTGGAAACACCATATATTTT. Amino acids: CASSSANSGNTIYF.

This chain joins TRBV25-1 and TRBJ2-5, with D unclear. Deletions cut 6 bases from V and 3 bases from J, with 14 bases between. Germline values: CDR1 MGHDK, CDR2 SYGVNS. The CDR3 length is 14 residues. In nucleotides, the CDR3 is TGTGCCAGCAGCCCCCAAACTATAAAAGAGACCCAGTACTTC. It translates to CASSPQTIKETQYF.

The gene calls are TRBV18 and TRBJ2-5; 7 bases fit TRBD1. Germline loops: CDR1 KGHSH, CDR2 LQKENI. The junction had 7 bases not matched to a gene; V was cut back by 2 bases and J by 4 bases. This CDR3 has 15 residues. CDR3 region: CASSPLQGITETQYF. For the CDR3, the DNA is TGTGCCAGCTCACCATTACAGGGGATTACAGAGACCCAGTACTTC.

This chain links TRBV6-5 with TRBJ1-4; weak D call: TRBD1 (5 bases). Germline CDR1 MNHEY, CDR2 SVGAGI. The CDR3 spans 14 residues. V was cut by 5 bases and J by 7 bases, with 14 bases left in between. The CDR3 DNA reads as TGTGCCAGCAGTCCAGGGATCGCGAGTGAAAAACTGTTTTTT. Translated, it gives CASSPGIASEKLFF.

The CDR3 region is CASSPGLAGSLGTGELFF. DNA of the CDR3: TGTGCCAGCAGCCCCGGACTAGCGGGGAGCTTAGGCACCGGGGAGCTGTTTTTT. The chain combines TRBV7-9 with TRBJ2-2; 12 nucleotides align to TRBD2. From germline, CDR1 is SEHNR and CDR2 FQNEAQ (reference sequence). Germline trimming cut 5 bases from V and 4 bases from J; bases unmatched to any gene: 11. There are 18 residues in the CDR3. Complete variable domain (other parts from reference TRBV7-9 and TRBJ2-2): DTGVSQNPRHKITKRGQNVTFRCDPISEHNRLYWYRQTLGQGPEFLTYFQNEAQLEKSRLLSDRFSAERPKGSFSTLEIQRTEQGDSAMYLCASSPGLAGSLGTGELFFGEGSRLTVL.

This sequence joins TRBV6-1 and TRBJ2-3; no clear D gene. The ends were cut back, 7 bases at V and 0 bases at J, with 5 bases in the middle. The germline gives CDR1 MNHNS, CDR2 SASEGT. This CDR3 is 12 amino acids long. For the CDR3, the DNA is TGTGCCAGCACCCCCAGCACAGATACGCAGTATTTT. Its translation: CASTPSTDTQYF.

The chain carries TRBV5-1 and TRBJ2-5; the D is unclear. The V gene lost 4 bases and the J gene lost 1 base, with 14 bases spanning the gap. The CDR3 has 15 residues. Germline CDR1 and CDR2: SGHRS and YFSETQ. The CDR3 nucleotides are TGCGCCAGCAGCCTCCTTGTTGGGTCCCAAGAGACCCAGTACTTC. Amino acid sequence: CASSLLVGSQETQYF.

CDR3 nucleotide sequence: TGTGCCAGCAGCGGGGGCGGGAACAGGGGGCTGGCAGAGACCCAGTACTTC. Its protein product is CASSGGGNRGLAETQYF. V usage is TRBV9 and J usage is TRBJ2-5; the match to TRBD1 covers 9 bases. This CDR3 region has 17 residues. V dropped 3 bases and J dropped 4; count of bases not matched to a gene: 13. Germline values: CDR1 SGDLS, CDR2 YYNGEE.

J is TRBJ1-5 and V is TRBV4-3; D is unclear. The CDR3 runs 15 residues. Trimming pared 0 bases from V and 3 bases from J, leaving 9 bases between. Germline loops: CDR1 LGHNA, CDR2 YSLEER. The CDR3 DNA reads TGCGCCAGCAGCCAAGACGGCAGAACCAATCAGCCCCAGCATTTT. Protein: CASSQDGRTNQPQHF.

This chain uses TRBV5-1 with TRBJ1-1; tentatively, D is TRBD1 (5 bases). V lost 0 bases and J lost 1, with 13 bases in between. CDR1 is SGHRS and CDR2 is YFSETQ in the germline V gene. The CDR3 is 16 residues long. CDR3 protein: CASSLALGRANTEAFF. The CDR3 DNA reads TGCGCCAGCAGCTTGGCGTTGGGACGTGCGAACACTGAAGCTTTCTTT.

This clone was found a few times. The chain links TRBV7-9 to TRBJ1-2; maybe TRBD1 (6 bases). V lost 3 bases, J lost 6 bases, and 14 bases lay in between. The CDR3 extends over 14 amino acids. Germline V gene data show CDR1 as SEHNR and CDR2 as FQNEAQ (reference sequence). CDR3 DNA: TGTGCCAGCAGCTTGGGGGGCACCTGGGATGGCTACACCTTC. It codes for CASSLGGTWDGYTF.

The rearrangement links TRBV6-5 to TRBJ1-5, with D unclear. Trimming shortened V by 2 bases and J by 1 base, and 3 bases separated the two germline ends. The CDR3 runs to 13 residues. CDR1 and CDR2 (germline): MNHEY, SVGAGI. CDR3 in amino acids: CASSYVSNQPQHF. CDR3 sequence (DNA): TGTGCCAGCAGTTACGTGAGCAATCAGCCCCAGCATTTT.

V and J are TRBV2 and TRBJ2-1, with 10 nucleotides matching TRBD2. Trimming at V came to 4 bases and at J to 4 bases, leaving 4 bases not matched to a gene. The germline V gene has CDR1 SNHLY and CDR2 FYNNEI. The CDR3 is 15 residues long. The CDR3 DNA reads as TGTGCCAGCAGTGGTGATAGCGGGGGGTACAATGAGCAGTTCTTC. This sequence encodes CASSGDSGGYNEQFF.

The DNA of the CDR3 is TGTGCCATCAGTGGGCTTGGGGGTGGGGAGACCCAGTACTTC. It encodes CAISGLGGGETQYF. The J gene is TRBJ2-5, the V gene TRBV10-3, with D possibly being TRBD1 or TRBD2 (5 bases each). V was shortened by 4 bases and J by 5 bases, with 14 bases between the two germline ends. Germline CDR1 is ENHRY and CDR2 is SYGVKD. There are 14 residues in the CDR3.

This chain links TRBV4-2 with TRBJ1-2; 9 bases fit TRBD1. The CDR3 has 16 residues. Losses at the gene ends were 1 base for V and 7 bases for J; bases not matched to a gene: 10. CDR1 and CDR2 from the germline V gene are LGHNA and YNFKEQ. The CDR3 DNA is TGTGCCAGCAGCCAAGGGGCCGGGACAGGGATTGGTGGCTACACCTTC. It codes for CASSQGAGTGIGGYTF.

The chain employs TRBV30 and TRBJ2-3; no clear D. The CDR3 is 16 amino acids. V lost 1 base to trimming and J lost 1 base, with 15 bases between them. Looked up from germline, CDR1 is GTSNPN and CDR2 is SVGIG (reference sequence). As DNA, the CDR3 is TGTGCCTGGAGTGCCCCGTGGGGATTGGGCACAGATACGCAGTATTTT. Translation: CAWSAPWGLGTDTQYF.

The chain is built from TRBV30 and TRBJ2-2; 9 positions agree with TRBD1. Germline V gives CDR1 GTSNPN, CDR2 SVGIG (reference sequence). J lost 5 bases, V lost 2 bases, and 6 bases had no gene match. The CDR3 covers 15 residues. The DNA for the CDR3 is TGTGCCTGGAGTCCCGGGACAGGGATGACCGGGGAGCTGTTTTTT. Protein: CAWSPGTGMTGELFF. The full variable domain, in which reference TRBV30 and TRBJ2-2 provide the parts outside the CDR3, is SQTIHQWPATLVQPVGSPLSLECTVEGTSNPNLYWYRQAAGRGLQLLFYSVGIGQISSEVPQNLSASRPQDRQFILSSKKLLLSDSGFYLCAWSPGTGMTGELFFGEGSRLTVL.

The V gene is TRBV11-1, the J gene TRBJ1-1; TRBD1 agrees at 7 bases. The CDR3 length is 17 residues. Losses at the gene ends were 2 bases for V and 0 bases for J; bases not matched to a gene: 9. Germline V gene sequence: CDR1 SGHAT, CDR2 FQDESV (reference sequence). This CDR3 is CASSLTPLQGLNTEAFF. The CDR3 coding sequence is TGTGCCAGCAGCTTAACCCCTCTACAGGGGCTGAACACTGAAGCTTTCTTT.

The CDR3 DNA follows: TGTGCCATCAGTGAGGGAGCAAAGGGGAACTATGGCTACACCTTC. This codes for CAISEGAKGNYGYTF. V is TRBV10-3 and J is TRBJ1-2; D possibly corresponds to TRBD1 (5 bases). Germline CDR1 and CDR2: ENHRY and SYGVKD. This CDR3 contains 15 residues. V lost 2 bases, J lost 2 bases, and 12 bases lay in between.